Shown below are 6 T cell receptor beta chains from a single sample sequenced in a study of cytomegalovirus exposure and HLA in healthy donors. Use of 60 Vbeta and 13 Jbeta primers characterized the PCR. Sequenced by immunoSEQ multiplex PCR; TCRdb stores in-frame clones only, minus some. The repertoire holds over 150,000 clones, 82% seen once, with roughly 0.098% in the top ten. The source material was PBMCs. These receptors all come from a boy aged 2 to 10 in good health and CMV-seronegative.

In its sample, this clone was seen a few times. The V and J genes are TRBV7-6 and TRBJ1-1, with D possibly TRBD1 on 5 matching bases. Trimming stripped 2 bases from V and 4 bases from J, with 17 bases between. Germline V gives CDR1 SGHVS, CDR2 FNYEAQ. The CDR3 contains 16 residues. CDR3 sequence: CASSLPSTDGSTEAFF. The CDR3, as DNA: TGTGCCAGCAGCTTACCTTCGACAGACGGTAGCACTGAAGCTTTCTTT.

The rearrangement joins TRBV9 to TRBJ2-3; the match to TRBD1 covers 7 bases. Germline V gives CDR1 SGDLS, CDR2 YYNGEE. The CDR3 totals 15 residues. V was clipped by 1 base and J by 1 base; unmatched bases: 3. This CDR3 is CASSVTRGRTDTQYF. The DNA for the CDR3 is TGTGCCAGCAGCGTAACGAGGGGGCGCACAGATACGCAGTATTTT. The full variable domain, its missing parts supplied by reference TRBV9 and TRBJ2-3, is DSGVTQTPKHLITATGQRVTLRCSPRSGDLSVYWYQQSLDQGLQFLIQYYNGEERAKGNILERFSAQQFPDLHSELNLSSLELGDSALYFCASSVTRGRTDTQYFGPGTRLTVL.

Here the CDR3 reads CASSTRTSGGTNEQFF. In DNA form, the CDR3 reads TGTGCCAGCAGCACCCGCACTAGCGGGGGGACCAATGAGCAGTTCTTC. The J gene is TRBJ2-1, the V gene TRBV7-2, with 12 bases identical to TRBD2. The V and J ends lost 5 bases and 6 bases, in that order; junction bases with no gene match: 8. In germline, CDR1 is SGHTA, CDR2 FQGNSA. This CDR3 spans 16 amino acids.

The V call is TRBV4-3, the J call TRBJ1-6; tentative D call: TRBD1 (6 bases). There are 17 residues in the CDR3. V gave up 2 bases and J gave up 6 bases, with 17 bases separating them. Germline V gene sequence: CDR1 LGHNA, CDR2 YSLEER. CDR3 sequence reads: CASSQSFGGGPNSPLHF. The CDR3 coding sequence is TGCGCCAGCAGCCAATCCTTCGGTGGGGGCCCTAATTCACCCCTCCACTTT.

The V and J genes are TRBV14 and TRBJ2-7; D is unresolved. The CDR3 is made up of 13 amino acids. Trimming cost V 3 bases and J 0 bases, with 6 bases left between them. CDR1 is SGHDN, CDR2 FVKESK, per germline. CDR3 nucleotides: TGTGCCAGCAGCCAGCTTAGCTCCTACGAGCAGTACTTC. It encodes CASSQLSSYEQYF.

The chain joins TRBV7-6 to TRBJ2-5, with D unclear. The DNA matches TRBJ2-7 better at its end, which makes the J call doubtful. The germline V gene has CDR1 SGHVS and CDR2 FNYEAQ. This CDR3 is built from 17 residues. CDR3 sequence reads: CASSVGHAYDFSYEQYF. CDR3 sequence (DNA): TGTGCCAGCAGCGTTGGCCACGCCTACGACTTCTCCTACGAGCAGTACTTC.